This is a list of T cell receptor beta chains from one sample in a study of OX40 agonist ivuxolimab in advanced cancers. Assay used: immunoSEQ multiplex PCR; TCRdb lists only in-frame clones, some missing. Here the sample spans 40,000 to 55,000 clones, over 85% being singletons. Sequenced here: CD4+ or CD8+ T cells sorted from blood, sampled in a trial of the OX40 agonist ivuxolimab. The source of these receptors is an adult with an advanced solid tumor such as melanoma, head and neck, liver or kidney cancer. The CDR3 runs from the conserved cysteine through the conserved F or W. D genes are given only for firm matches. Part of the rows lack a size; the others show once, few, many or a class for expanded clones.

v_call,clone_size,d_call,j_call,cdr3_nt,cdr3_aa
TRBV2,.,TRBD2,TRBJ2-7,TGTGCCAGCAGTGAACTAGGACTAGCGAATTACGAGCAGTACTTC,CASSELGLANYEQYF
TRBV28,once,.,TRBJ2-7,TGTGCCAGCAGCCCCACACCCAGGGGATACTACGAGCAGTACTTC,CASSPTPRGYYEQYF
TRBV6-4,.,TRBD2,TRBJ2-7,TGTGCCAGCACAAAGTGGGAGGGGACTAGCGGGAGGAACGAGCAGTACTTC,CASTKWEGTSGRNEQYF
TRBV5-1,.,TRBD1,TRBJ2-1,TGCGCCAGCAGACAGGGGGGTAATGAGCAGTTCTTC,CASRQGGNEQFF
TRBV7-9,.,.,TRBJ2-5,TGTGCCAGCAGCTTTTCTGGAGAGGAGACCCAGTACTTC,CASSFSGEETQYF
TRBV7-6,.,.,TRBJ2-7,TGTGCCAGCAGCCCGGGGACGGCTGGCTACGAGCAGTACTTC,CASSPGTAGYEQYF
TRBV7-2,.,TRBD1,TRBJ2-2,TGTGCCAGCAGCTTGTTCTTGACAGGGCCCACCGGGGAGCTGTTTTTT,CASSLFLTGPTGELFF
TRBV5-1,.,TRBD1,TRBJ2-2,TGCGCCAGCAGCCGTCTTGGGACAGGGGGCATCGGGGAGCTGTTTTTT,CASSRLGTGGIGELFF
TRBV19,.,TRBD2,TRBJ2-5,TGTGCCAGTAGCGAACTCCTCTTTCTAGCGGGAGGTGAGACCCAGTACTTC,CASSELLFLAGGETQYF
TRBV28,.,.,TRBJ1-5,TGTGCCAGCAGTATGTTGGCAGTTAATCAGCCCCAGCATTTT,CASSMLAVNQPQHF
TRBV4-1,.,.,TRBJ2-7,TGCGCCAGCAGCCAAGTTGGGACAAACTCCGACGAGCAGTACTTC,CASSQVGTNSDEQYF
TRBV14,.,TRBD2,TRBJ2-1,TGTGCCAGCAGCCAAGATTGGCGGCTAGCGGGAGTGTATGAGCAGTTCTTC,CASSQDWRLAGVYEQFF
TRBV6-6,.,.,TRBJ2-2,TGTGCCAGCAGAGGGGTGTCGGTAAACACCGGGGAGCTGTTTTTT,CASRGVSVNTGELFF
TRBV6-5,.,.,TRBJ1-1,TGTGCCAGCAGCCCTGGACAGTCCACTGAAGCTTTCTTT,CASSPGQSTEAFF
TRBV13,.,.,TRBJ1-4,TGTGCCAGCAGCTTAGGGGTAGCTAATGAAAAACTGTTTTTT,CASSLGVANEKLFF
TRBV6-1,.,.,TRBJ1-5,TGTGCCAGCAGTGAATTTATAGGGGGGAGTAGCAATCAGCCCCAGCATTTT,CASSEFIGGSSNQPQHF
TRBV5-4,.,.,TRBJ2-7,TGTGCCAGCAGCTCACTCGATACACAACCCTACGAGCAGTACTTC,CASSSLDTQPYEQYF
TRBV7-6,.,.,TRBJ2-3,TGTGCCAGCAGCCCGACTTCCGACTACCTACGCACAGATACGCAGTATTTT,CASSPTSDYLRTDTQYF
TRBV9,.,.,TRBJ2-3,TGTGCCAGCAGCGTAGAAGACGGGAGCACAGATACGCAGTATTTT,CASSVEDGSTDTQYF
TRBV10-3,.,.,TRBJ2-3,TGTGCCATCAGTGAGTGGGGCAGGGGCACAGATACGCAGTATTTT,CAISEWGRGTDTQYF
TRBV9,.,.,TRBJ2-3,TGTGCCAGCAGCTATAGCGGTAGCACAGATACGCAGTATTTT,CASSYSGSTDTQYF
TRBV21-1,.,.,TRBJ2-5,TGTGCCAGCAGCAAGGACGAGACCCAGTACTTC,CASSKDETQYF
TRBV4-3,.,TRBD2,TRBJ2-5,TGCGCCAGCAGCCAAGATCCCCGGCTAGCGGGGTACCAAGAGACCCAGTACTTC,CASSQDPRLAGYQETQYF
TRBV27,.,TRBD1,TRBJ1-1,TGTGCCAGCAGTCCCTGGACAGGGGCGGTGAACACTGAAGCTTTCTTT,CASSPWTGAVNTEAFF
TRBV5-1,.,.,TRBJ1-2,TGCGCCAGCAGCTTTCTCCCCGGCAGCGATTATGGCTACACCTTC,CASSFLPGSDYGYTF
TRBV7-9,.,.,TRBJ2-7,TGTGCCAGCAGCTTTCTAGATAAACAGCCCTACGAGCAGTACTTC,CASSFLDKQPYEQYF
TRBV28,.,TRBD2,TRBJ2-1,TGTGCCAGCAGTTTCCGGGCGGGAGGGCCCGGTGAGCAGTTCTTC,CASSFRAGGPGEQFF
TRBV10-3,few,TRBD2,TRBJ2-7,TGTGCCATCAGTAGCCCCGGGACTAGCGCTTACGAGCAGTACTTC,CAISSPGTSAYEQYF
TRBV6-5,.,.,TRBJ1-4,TGTGCCAGCAGTTTGGGGGGAAAAGAGTTTTTT,CASSLGGKEFF
TRBV2,.,.,TRBJ2-5,TGTGCCAGCAGTGAAGCGGAGGCAGGATGGCGGGGAACCCAGTACTTC,CASSEAEAGWRGTQYF
TRBV27,.,TRBD2,TRBJ2-7,TGTGCCAGCGGGTTGGCGGGAGGAGCGGACGAGCAGTACTTC,CASGLAGGADEQYF
TRBV28,.,.,TRBJ2-2,TGTGCCAGCAGCTACACCTTAGGGGGGACAAACACCGGGGAGCTGTTTTTT,CASSYTLGGTNTGELFF
TRBV28,.,TRBD1,TRBJ1-5,TGTGCCAGCTCCATCGGGACAGGGTATCAGCCCCAGCATTTT,CASSIGTGYQPQHF
TRBV10-1,.,.,TRBJ2-7,TGCGCCAGTGGACAGCCCGAGCAGTACTTC,CASGQPEQYF
TRBV5-6,.,TRBD2,TRBJ2-2,TGTGCCAGCAGCTGGCCTAGCGGGAAGATGTTTTTT,CASSWPSGKMFF
TRBV28,.,TRBD2,TRBJ2-7,TGTGCCAGCAGCCTCCCAGCGGGGCGCCCCTCCTACGAGCAGTACTTC,CASSLPAGRPSYEQYF
TRBV9,.,TRBD1,TRBJ2-2,TGTGCCAGCAGCGCCCCGACAGGGATCACCGGGGAGCTGTTTTTT,CASSAPTGITGELFF
TRBV28,.,TRBD2,TRBJ2-7,TGTGCCAGCAGTTCTCCATATAGGCGGGAGGGCCAATCCTACGAGCAGTACTTC,CASSSPYRREGQSYEQYF
TRBV6-5,few,TRBD2,TRBJ2-7,TGTGCCAGCAGTTACGGGGCGGGAGTCGCCTACGAGCAGTACTTC,CASSYGAGVAYEQYF
TRBV27,.,TRBD2,TRBJ2-1,TGTGCCAGCAGGTCGTTCATAGTGGGACTAGCTCATAATGAGCAGTTCTTC,CASRSFIVGLAHNEQFF
TRBV6-5,once,.,TRBJ1-2,TGTGCCAGCAGTTATCCCGGACGGTCCTATGGCTACACCTTC,CASSYPGRSYGYTF
TRBV27,.,.,TRBJ1-5,TGTGCCAGCAGTTTAGACGGGGATGCGCCCCAGCATTTT,CASSLDGDAPQHF
TRBV7-9,.,.,TRBJ2-3,TGTGCCAGCAGCTTAGCGCAAGAGGGAGGCACAGATACGCAGTATTTT,CASSLAQEGGTDTQYF
TRBV11-3,.,.,TRBJ2-1,TGTGCCAGCAGTCTGAACAATGAGCAGTTCTTC,CASSLNNEQFF
TRBV28,.,TRBD2,TRBJ2-3,TGTGCCAGCAGTTTTAACAGCGGGAGGGCCTGGGATACGCAGTATTTT,CASSFNSGRAWDTQYF
TRBV27,.,.,TRBJ1-1,TGTGCCAGCAGTTACAGGGAGGGGGAAACTGAAGCTTTCTTT,CASSYREGETEAFF
TRBV4-1,.,.,TRBJ2-2,TGCGCCAGCAGCCCGCGTATCGGGAACACCGGGGAGCTGTTTTTT,CASSPRIGNTGELFF
TRBV6-6,few,TRBD2,TRBJ2-7,TGTGCCAGCACGAGCGGGAGCAGGTACGAGCAGTACTTC,CASTSGSRYEQYF
TRBV27,.,.,TRBJ1-6,TGTGCCAGCAGAACGGGTAATTCACCCCTCCACTTT,CASRTGNSPLHF
TRBV7-9,.,TRBD1,TRBJ1-2,TGTGCCAGCAGCTTCGACAGGGGCTCCTATGGCTACACCTTC,CASSFDRGSYGYTF
TRBV7-2,.,.,TRBJ2-7,TGTGCCAGCAGTTCCGGATTAGAGCAGTACTTC,CASSSGLEQYF